A selection of T cell receptor beta chains follows, all from one sample in a study of blood T cells in healthy people across ages. TCRdb itself ran the 5' RACE reads through MiXCR, one entry per CDR3 protein. The sample has 1.5 million to 1.8 million distinct CDR3 sequences, about 42% seen once. The sequencing sample was made of blood. The receptors here all came from a woman aged 18-35 years in good health. CDR3s include the opening cysteine and the closing phenylalanine or tryptophan. D genes are given only for firm matches. Expanded clones are given a class, and other clones once, few, many or no size at all.

V gene	D gene	clone size	J gene	CDR3 DNA	CDR3 protein
TRBV14	.	.	TRBJ2-1	TGTGCCAGCAGCCCCGGAATGGGGGAGAGCTCCTACAATGAGCAGTTCTTC	CASSPGMGESSYNEQFF
TRBV21-1	.	.	TRBJ1-1	.	CASSKDVGVGSAEAFF
TRBV5-1	TRBD2	.	TRBJ2-7	TGCGCCAGCAGCTTGGTCCCTAGCGGGAGGACCTACAATGAGCAGTACTTC	CASSLVPSGRTYNEQYF
TRBV7-6	.	.	TRBJ2-5	TGTGCCAGCAGCTTAGTTGGCAGGATCCTAGGGGAGACCCAGTACTTC	CASSLVGRILGETQYF
TRBV7-9	.	.	TRBJ2-3	TGTGCCAGCTGGGAAGATACGCAGTATTTT	CASWEDTQYF
TRBV4-3	.	.	TRBJ2-7	TGCGCCAGCAGCCAAGGCGCACTAATCTACAATGAGCAGTACTTC	CASSQGALIYNEQYF
TRBV15	.	few	TRBJ1-4	TGTGCCATCGCGCAGTACCATGAAAAACTGTTTTTT	CAIAQYHEKLFF
TRBV7-9	.	.	TRBJ2-7	TGTGCCAGCAGCCCGCAACTAGGAAACTACGAGCAGTACTTC	CASSPQLGNYEQYF
TRBV3-1	.	few	TRBJ2-7	TGTGCCAGCAGCGGTACAAGGACCTCTTACGAGCAGTACTTC	CASSGTRTSYEQYF
TRBV6-2/TRBV6-3	.	few	TRBJ2-1	TGTGCCAGCAGTCGCCCCCCGGGGGTTCTTGCTGCTTTCGCCTACAATGAGCAGTTCTTC	CASSRPPGVLAAFAYNEQFF
TRBV7-9	TRBD1	few	TRBJ2-7	TGTGCCAGCAGTACTACAGGGGGCAGGTCCTACAATGAGCAGTACTTC	CASSTTGGRSYNEQYF
TRBV9	.	.	TRBJ1-2	TGTGCCAGCAGCTCAGGGTGGGGAAGCGGCTACACCTTC	CASSSGWGSGYTF
TRBV6-2/TRBV6-3	.	.	TRBJ2-3	TGTGCCAGCAGATCCTGGTCGACAGATACGCAGTATTTT	CASRSWSTDTQYF
TRBV18	TRBD1	.	TRBJ2-3	TGTGCCAGCTCACGACGGCTTTCTGGACAGGGGCGTGCTGGAGATACGCAGTATTTT	CASSRRLSGQGRAGDTQYF
TRBV5-8	.	.	TRBJ2-1	TGTGCCAGCACCATTATCGGGAGAAATGAGCAGTTCTTC	CASTIIGRNEQFF
TRBV20-1	.	.	TRBJ2-5	TGCAGTGCTAGAGTTCCCCTAGGAGGGAAGGAGACCCAGTACTTC	CSARVPLGGKETQYF